This T cell receptor (beta chain) is from a study of metastatic and nonmetastatic thyroid tumors (dated by TCRdb to the early 2020s). The study in broad terms: Repertoires were compared across peripheral blood and tumor or nodule tissue samples from malignant and benign thyroid patients.

Study-level results and caveats: In both blood and tumor samples, TCR beta diversity was reported to be significantly higher in malignant tumors than in benign nodules.

According to the germline V gene, CDR1 reads MNHNS and CDR2 reads SASEGT. V is cut back by 6 bases and J by 7 bases, with 4 bases in the junction unmatched. Inclusive of the bounding cysteine and phenylalanine, the CDR3 is 14 residues long. Only the CDR3 DNA stays, 42 bases, in frame from base 1. No treatment had been received by any patient before thyroid surgery. The study retrospectively analysed patient clinical samples collected from the early 2010s to the late 2010s using T-cell receptor beta sequencing. This clone has at least ten counts. Its antigen is not yet known. Within one base of it there is no much larger clone, and no base qualities were kept. Receptor amplification or capture employed PCR. Sequencing was carried out with an Illumina HiSeq 4000. The TCR beta-chain CDR3 region of each patient was profiled by high-throughput sequencing. In the source study's methods: Drawing on CDR3 differences between clinicopathological groups, the researchers built a classifier meant to tell apart patients with distant-metastatic papillary thyroid cancer. The Shannon index was used to assess repertoire diversity, and the Morisita-Horn index was used to assess tumor-blood repertoire similarity. The public reads were reprocessed in TCRdb via fastp at Q25 and MiXCR, keeping in-frame beta chains. None of the V and J calls come from the authors' own analysis; TCRdb made them. The sample table contains over 35,000 clones; only one count was recorded for roughly 17% of them. Roughly 9.6% of the sample is held by the ten biggest clonotypes.

The sequence is built from TRBV6-1 and TRBJ1-6, with TRBD1 matching 9 junction bases. The origin of this receptor is a female donor with papillary thyroid cancer or a benign thyroid nodule (not recorded which). Some clones in this sample may be carry-over from other donors' samples. Sequenced sample: tumor tissue. In nucleotide form, the sequence is TGTGCCAGCAGAGAGGGACAGGGAAATTCACCCCTCCACTTT. Translated, this is CASREGQGNSPLHF.